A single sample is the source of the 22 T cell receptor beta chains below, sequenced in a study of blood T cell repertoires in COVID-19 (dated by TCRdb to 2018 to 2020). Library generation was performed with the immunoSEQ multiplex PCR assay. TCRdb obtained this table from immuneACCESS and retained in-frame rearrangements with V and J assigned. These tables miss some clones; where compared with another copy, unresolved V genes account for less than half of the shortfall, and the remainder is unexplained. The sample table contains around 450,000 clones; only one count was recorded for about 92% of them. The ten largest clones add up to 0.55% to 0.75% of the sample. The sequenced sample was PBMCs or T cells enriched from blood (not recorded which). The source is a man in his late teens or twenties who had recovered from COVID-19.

The CDR3 DNA sequence: TGTGCCAGCAGCCCTCAAGCGACAGGTGGAAATAGGGGCAATCAGCCCCAGCATTTT. The encoded protein is CASSPQATGGNRGNQPQHF. The chain recombines TRBV6-2 or TRBV6-3 with TRBJ1-5; perhaps TRBD1 as D (6 bases). With 6 bases removed from V and 2 bases from J, the gap between germline ends came to 26 bases. Germline-derived CDR1 and CDR2 are MNHEY and SVGEGT. The CDR3 is made up of 19 amino acids.

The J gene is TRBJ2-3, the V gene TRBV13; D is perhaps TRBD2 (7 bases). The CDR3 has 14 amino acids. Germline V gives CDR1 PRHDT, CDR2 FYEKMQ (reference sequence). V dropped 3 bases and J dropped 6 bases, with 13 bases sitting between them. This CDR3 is CASSLGGAWDTQYF. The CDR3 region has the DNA TGTGCCAGCAGCTTGGGGGGGGCCTGGGATACGCAGTATTTT.

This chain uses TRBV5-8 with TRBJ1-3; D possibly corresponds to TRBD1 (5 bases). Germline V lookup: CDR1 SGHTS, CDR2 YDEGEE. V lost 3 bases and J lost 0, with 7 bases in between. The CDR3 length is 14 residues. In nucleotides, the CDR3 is TGTGCCAGCAGCTCAGGGTACTCTGGAAACACCATATATTTT. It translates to CASSSGYSGNTIYF.

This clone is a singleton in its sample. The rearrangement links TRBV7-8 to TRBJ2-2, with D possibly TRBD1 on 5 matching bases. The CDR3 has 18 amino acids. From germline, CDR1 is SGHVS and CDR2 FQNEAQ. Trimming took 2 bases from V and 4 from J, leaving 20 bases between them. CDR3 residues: CASSLLIFVGVPTGELFF. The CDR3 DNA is TGTGCCAGCAGCTTATTAATCTTCGTAGGGGTACCCACCGGGGAGCTGTTTTTT.

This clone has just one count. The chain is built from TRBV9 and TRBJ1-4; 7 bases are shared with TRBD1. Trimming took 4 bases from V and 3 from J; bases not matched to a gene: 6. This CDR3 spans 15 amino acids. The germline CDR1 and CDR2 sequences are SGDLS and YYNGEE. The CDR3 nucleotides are TGTGCCAGCAGCTACACGGGACAGTCTAATGAAAAACTGTTTTTT. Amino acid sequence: CASSYTGQSNEKLFF.

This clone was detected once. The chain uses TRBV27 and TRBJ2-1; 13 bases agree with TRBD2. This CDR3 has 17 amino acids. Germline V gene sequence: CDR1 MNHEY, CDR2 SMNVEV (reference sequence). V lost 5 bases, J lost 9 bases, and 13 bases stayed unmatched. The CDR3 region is CASSQQVTSGRLGEQFF. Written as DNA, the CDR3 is TGTGCCAGCAGTCAGCAGGTGACTAGCGGGAGGTTGGGTGAGCAGTTCTTC.

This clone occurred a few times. The chain's CDR3 is CASSVDGNGVLDTQYF. DNA for the CDR3: TGTGCCAGCAGCGTCGACGGGAACGGGGTCCTCGATACGCAGTATTTT. V usage is TRBV9 and J usage is TRBJ2-3; possible D gene TRBD2, 5 bases. The germline V gene has CDR1 SGDLS and CDR2 YYNGEE. The V and J ends lost 2 bases and 6 bases respectively, with 19 bases between them. The CDR3 consists of 16 residues.

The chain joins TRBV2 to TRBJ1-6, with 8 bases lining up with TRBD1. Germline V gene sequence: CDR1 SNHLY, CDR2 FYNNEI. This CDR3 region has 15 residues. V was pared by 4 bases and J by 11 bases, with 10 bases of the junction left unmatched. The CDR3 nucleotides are TGTGCCAGCAGTGCCGAACAGGGGGGCGGTGCACCCCTCCACTTT. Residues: CASSAEQGGGAPLHF.

The CDR3 loop reads CASSIVAGGTYGYTF. DNA for the CDR3: TGTGCCAGTAGTATAGTGGCAGGGGGCACCTATGGCTACACCTTC. V usage is TRBV19 and J usage is TRBJ1-2; 8 nucleotides agree with TRBD1. CDR1 is LNHDA, CDR2 SQIVND, per germline (reference sequence). V dropped 1 base and J dropped 4; count of bases not matched to a gene: 5. The CDR3 has 15 amino acids. The full variable domain, with the rest looked up from reference TRBV19 and TRBJ1-2, is DGGITQSPKYLFRKEGQNVTLSCEQNLNHDAMYWYRQDPGQGLRLIYYSQIVNDFQKGDIAEGYSVSREKKESFPLTVTSAQKNPTAFYLCASSIVAGGTYGYTFGSGTRLTVV.

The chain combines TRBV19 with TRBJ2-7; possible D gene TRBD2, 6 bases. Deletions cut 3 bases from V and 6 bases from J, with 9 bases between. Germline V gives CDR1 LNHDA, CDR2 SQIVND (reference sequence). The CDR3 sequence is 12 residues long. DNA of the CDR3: TGTGCCAGTAGTATCGGGGGATCCGAGCAGTACTTC. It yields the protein CASSIGGSEQYF.

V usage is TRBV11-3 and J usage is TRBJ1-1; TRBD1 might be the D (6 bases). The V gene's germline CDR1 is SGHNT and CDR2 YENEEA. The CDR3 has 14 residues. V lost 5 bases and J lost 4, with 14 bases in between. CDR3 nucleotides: TGTGCCAGCAGCAGTACAGGGTTCGGCACTGAAGCTTTCTTT. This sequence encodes CASSSTGFGTEAFF.

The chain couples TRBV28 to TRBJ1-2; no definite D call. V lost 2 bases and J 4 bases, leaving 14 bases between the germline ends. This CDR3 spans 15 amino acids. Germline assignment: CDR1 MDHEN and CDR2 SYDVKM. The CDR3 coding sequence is TGTGCCAGCAGTTTAGCCCCCTCCAGAACCTATGGCTACACCTTC. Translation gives CASSLAPSRTYGYTF.

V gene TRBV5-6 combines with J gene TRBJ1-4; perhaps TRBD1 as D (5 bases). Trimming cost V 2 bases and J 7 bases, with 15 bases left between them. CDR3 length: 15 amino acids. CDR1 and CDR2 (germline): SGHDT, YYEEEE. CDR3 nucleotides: TGTGCCAGCAGCTTCGCGGGGCTGGACGCTGAAAAACTGTTTTTT. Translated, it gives CASSFAGLDAEKLFF.

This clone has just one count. The CDR3 region is CARGTGVRSPLHF. The CDR3 nucleotides are TGTGCCAGGGGAACAGGGGTTAGGTCACCCCTCCACTTT. The chain couples TRBV6-5 to TRBJ1-6; TRBD1 matches at 7 bases. The ends lost 9 bases at V and 10 bases at J; junction bases unmatched: 9. CDR3 length equals 13 residues. Germline V gives CDR1 MNHEY, CDR2 SVGAGI.

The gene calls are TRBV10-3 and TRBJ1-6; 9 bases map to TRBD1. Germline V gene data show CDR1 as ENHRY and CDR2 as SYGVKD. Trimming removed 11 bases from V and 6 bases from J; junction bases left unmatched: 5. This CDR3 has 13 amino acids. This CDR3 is CAGRDRANSPLHF. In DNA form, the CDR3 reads TGTGCCGGCAGGGACAGGGCTAATTCACCCCTCCACTTT.

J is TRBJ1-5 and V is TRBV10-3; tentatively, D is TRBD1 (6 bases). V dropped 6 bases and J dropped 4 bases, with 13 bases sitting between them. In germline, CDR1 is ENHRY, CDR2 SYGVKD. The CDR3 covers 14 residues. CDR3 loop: CAIRDSQANQPQHF. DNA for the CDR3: TGTGCCATCAGGGACAGTCAGGCAAATCAGCCCCAGCATTTT.

CDR3 sequence reads: CASSLTSQETQYF. CDR3 nucleotides: TGCGCCAGCAGCTTAACTAGCCAAGAGACCCAGTACTTC. The chain has TRBV5-1 and TRBJ2-5; the D gene is possibly TRBD2 (5 bases). Germline lookup yields CDR1 SGHRS and CDR2 YFSETQ. Trimming removed 2 bases at V and 1 base at J, with 6 bases between. This CDR3 comprises 13 residues. The full variable domain, rest sourced from reference TRBV5-1 and TRBJ2-5, is KAGVTQTPRYLIKTRGQQVTLSCSPISGHRSVSWYQQTPGQGLQFLFEYFSETQRNKGNFPGRFSGRQFSNSRSEMNVSTLELGDSALYLCASSLTSQETQYFGPGTRLLVL.

The CDR3 region is CAWRPSGRTGELFF. CDR3 coding DNA: TGTGCCTGGAGGCCTAGCGGGCGAACCGGGGAGCTGTTTTTT. The chain uses TRBV30 and TRBJ2-2; 8 nucleotides align to TRBD2. With 3 bases clipped from V and 5 bases from J, the junction kept 5 bases outside the gene matches. The CDR3 has 14 residues. Per the germline V gene, CDR1 is GTSNPN and CDR2 is SVGIG (reference sequence).

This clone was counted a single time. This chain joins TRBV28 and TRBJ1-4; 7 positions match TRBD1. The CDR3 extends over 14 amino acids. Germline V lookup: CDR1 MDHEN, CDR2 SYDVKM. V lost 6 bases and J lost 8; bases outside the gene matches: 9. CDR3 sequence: CASRLAGGVEKLFF. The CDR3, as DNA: TGTGCCAGCAGGCTGGCAGGGGGAGTGGAAAAACTGTTTTTT.

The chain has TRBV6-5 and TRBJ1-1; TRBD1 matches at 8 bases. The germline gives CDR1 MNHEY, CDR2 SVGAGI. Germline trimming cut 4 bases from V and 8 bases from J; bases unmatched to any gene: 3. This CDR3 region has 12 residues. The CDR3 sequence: CASSWDRLEAFF. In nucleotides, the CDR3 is TGTGCCAGCAGTTGGGACAGGCTGGAAGCTTTCTTT.

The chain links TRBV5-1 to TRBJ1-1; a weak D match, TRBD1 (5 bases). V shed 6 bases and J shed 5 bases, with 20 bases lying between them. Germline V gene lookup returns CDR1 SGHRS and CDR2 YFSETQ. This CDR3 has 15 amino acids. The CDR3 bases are TGCGCCAGCAACCTCGGGAGTCCGGGGGGGACTGAAGCTTTCTTT. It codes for CASNLGSPGGTEAFF.

The CDR3 coding sequence is TGTGCCAGCAGTTCACGGACGGGCGGGTACAATGAGCAGTTCTTC. Translating it yields CASSSRTGGYNEQFF. The chain links TRBV27 to TRBJ2-1; D might be TRBD2 (5 bases). Germline V gives CDR1 MNHEY, CDR2 SMNVEV (reference sequence). The CDR3 consists of 15 residues. Trimming removed 4 bases at V and 4 bases at J, with 14 bases between.